The 2 T cell receptor beta chains below all came from one sample that was sequenced in a study of regulatory T cells in long-lasting Graves disease. The time point denotes: newly diagnosed GD, antithyroid drugs for less than 3 months. RNA isolated from PBMCs was used to make the TCR library. With iRepertoire HTBI primers and Arm-PCR of CDR3 regions, TCR beta libraries were built. TCRdb analysed the multiplex PCR reads with MiXCR anew, one entry per CDR3 protein. The sample has about 330,000 distinct CDR3 sequences, about 17% seen once. This same sample was also taken into another study, of T cells in Graves' hyperthyroidism and ophthalmopathy.

This sample comprised peripheral blood mononuclear cells (PBMCs), obtained at new diagnosis, from a patient treated with antithyroid drugs. The receptors shown here come from a woman aged 18-29 years with Graves disease.

This clonotype was seen ten or more times. The rearrangement uses TRBV11-2 and TRBJ2-1; no firm D call. CDR3 length: 18 residues. V dropped 0 bases and J dropped 0 bases, with 15 bases sitting between them. Germline-derived CDR1 and CDR2 are SGHAT and FQNNGV. The CDR3 region has the DNA TGTGCCAGCAGCTTAGAACCTATTGTGTCGAGCTCCTACAATGAGCAGTTCTTC. It specifies CASSLEPIVSSSYNEQFF. Filled out from reference TRBV11-2 and TRBJ2-1, the complete variable domain reads EAGVAQSPRYKIIEKRQSVAFWCNPISGHATLYWYQQILGQGPKLLIQFQNNGVVDDSQLPKDRFSAERLKGVDSTLKIQPAKLEDSAVYLCASSLEPIVSSSYNEQFFGPGTRLTVL.

This clonotype occurred many times. This chain uses TRBV3-1 with TRBJ1-1; 10 positions match TRBD1. V dropped 4 bases and J dropped 4; count of bases not matched to a gene: 12. This CDR3 is built from 17 residues. The germline CDR1 and CDR2 sequences are LGHDT and YNNKEL (reference sequence). CDR3 protein: CASSPFYPGTGATEAFF. Written as DNA, the CDR3 is TGTGCCAGCAGCCCTTTTTACCCCGGGACAGGGGCCACTGAAGCTTTCTTT.